Shown below are 22 T cell receptor beta chains from a single sample sequenced in a study of patients and donors after allogeneic stem cell transplantation. TCRdb reanalysed the RT-PCR reads using MiXCR and keeps one entry per CDR3 protein. Of roughly 880,000 distinct CDR3 sequences in the sample, roughly 18% were seen once. Sequencing was done on a sample of blood, either unsorted or a sorted T cell fraction (not recorded which). The receptors here all came from a human donor who was either an allogeneic HSCT recipient or a stem cell or donor lymphocyte infusion donor (not recorded which). It is not recorded whose cells these are; they may come from a transplant donor.

This clonotype was observed a few times. The chain links TRBV12-3 or TRBV12-4 to TRBJ2-7; unclear D gene. This CDR3 contains 15 residues. The V end lost 5 bases, the J end lost 2 bases, and 16 bases lay between the germline ends. This CDR3 reads CASSQSWGVTYEQYF. The CDR3 bases are TGTGCCAGCAGTCAGAGTTGGGGTGTGACCTACGAGCAGTACTTC.

This clonotype was observed at least ten times. The rearrangement joins TRBV20-1 to TRBJ2-3, with 9 bases aligning to TRBD2. This CDR3 has 15 amino acids. V trimming: 2 bases; J trimming: 4 bases; junction bases outside the gene matches: 7. In germline, CDR1 is DFQATT, CDR2 SNEGSKA (reference sequence). CDR3 DNA sequence: TGCAGTGCTAGACTTGCGGGAGGGCCTGCAGATACGCAGTATTTT. Protein: CSARLAGGPADTQYF.

This clonotype has a handful of counts. The chain combines TRBV6-2 or TRBV6-3 with TRBJ1-2, with D possibly being TRBD1 (5 bases). CDR1 MNHEY and CDR2 SVGEGT come from the germline V gene. The V end lost 8 bases, the J end lost 8 bases, and 12 bases lay between the germline ends. The CDR3 is 11 residues long. CDR3 sequence reads: CASLGGNGYTF. CDR3 nucleotides: TGTGCCAGCTTGGGGGGAAACGGCTACACCTTC.

In its sample, this clonotype was seen a few times. This chain connects TRBV20-1 to TRBJ2-7; no firm D call. V lost 6 bases to trimming and J lost 2 bases, with 17 bases between them. The CDR3 extends over 14 amino acids. Germline V gene data show CDR1 as DFQATT and CDR2 as SNEGSKA (reference sequence). CDR3 in DNA: TGCAGTGCCACCCCCGACTCGCCTCCCTACGAGCAGTACTTC. Translated: CSATPDSPPYEQYF.

V is TRBV7-9 and J is TRBJ2-1; TRBD2 matches 10 bases. Germline trimming cut 6 bases from V and 3 bases from J; bases unmatched to any gene: 5. CDR1 SEHNR and CDR2 FQNEAQ come from the germline V gene (reference sequence). The CDR3 is 15 amino acids. CDR3 nucleotides: TGTGCCAGCAGGTTTAGCGGGAGGATCTACAATGAGCAGTTCTTC. Its protein is CASRFSGRIYNEQFF.

This clonotype was counted at least ten times. The chain combines TRBV12-3 or TRBV12-4 with TRBJ2-1, with D perhaps matching TRBD2 (5 bases). The V and J ends lost 6 bases and 5 bases respectively, with 11 bases between them. CDR3 length: 13 residues. CDR3 coding DNA: TGTGCCAGCAGCCGCCCCGGGGACAATGAGCAGTTCTTC. Its protein product is CASSRPGDNEQFF.

This chain uses TRBV3-1 with TRBJ2-7, with D hard to call. Per germline, CDR1 LGHDT and CDR2 YNNKEL (reference sequence). The length of the CDR3 is 14 residues. V was clipped by 2 bases and J by 3 bases, with 11 bases between them. The CDR3 nucleotides are TGTGCCAGCAGCCAAAGCCCGCAGCGCTACGAGCAGTACTTC. Translating gives CASSQSPQRYEQYF.

This clonotype was detected only a few times. This chain connects TRBV15 to TRBJ1-5, with 8 positions matching TRBD1. CDR1 LNHNV and CDR2 YYDKDF come from the germline V gene (reference sequence). This CDR3 spans 17 amino acids. J gave up 0 bases and V 5 bases, and 9 bases lay outside the gene matches. The CDR3 is CATSLTGAVYSNQPQHF. The CDR3 coding sequence is TGTGCCACCAGCCTGACAGGGGCGGTATATAGCAATCAGCCCCAGCATTTT. Looking up the rest from reference TRBV15 and TRBJ1-5 gives the full variable domain: DAMVIQNPRYQVTQFGKPVTLSCSQTLNHNVMYWYQQKSSQAPKLLFHYYDKDFNNEADTPDNFQSRRPNTSFCFLDIRSPGLGDTAMYLCATSLTGAVYSNQPQHFGDGTRLSIL.

In nucleotides, the CDR3 is TGTGCCAGCAACCCCATTAGCGGGTCCGTCACAGATACGCAGTATTTT. Protein product: CASNPISGSVTDTQYF. This chain uses TRBV9 with TRBJ2-3; 7 bases are shared with TRBD2. In germline, CDR1 is SGDLS, CDR2 YYNGEE. This CDR3 comprises 16 residues. V gave up 6 bases and J gave up 2 bases; unmatched junction bases: 12.

The V call is TRBV9, the J call TRBJ2-5; the D call may be TRBD1 or TRBD2 (5 bases each). Germline assignment: CDR1 SGDLS and CDR2 YYNGEE. The CDR3 loop spans 15 amino acids. The V gene lost 2 bases and the J gene lost 2 bases, with 13 bases spanning the gap. The DNA of the CDR3 is TGTGCCAGCAGCGTCGGAACAGGAGGTCAAGAGACCCAGTACTTC. As protein: CASSVGTGGQETQYF.

This clonotype was observed at least ten times. The CDR3 DNA reads as TGTGCCAGCAGCCTAAGGGGGGACGGATTGAACACTGAAGCTTTCTTT. This translates into CASSLRGDGLNTEAFF. V is TRBV27 and J is TRBJ1-1; D may be TRBD1 (6 bases). This CDR3 contains 16 residues. The germline CDR1 and CDR2 sequences are MNHEY and SMNVEV (reference sequence). V was shortened by 6 bases and J by 0 bases, with 17 bases between the two germline ends.

This clonotype was counted between two and nine times. The chain is built from TRBV20-1 and TRBJ2-1; TRBD2 is a possible D gene (6 bases). This CDR3 contains 14 residues. Between the trimmed V and J ends, which lost 0 bases and 5 bases, there was a span of 11 bases. Germline V gene lookup returns CDR1 DFQATT and CDR2 SNEGSKA (reference sequence). DNA for the CDR3: TGCAGTGCTAGAGATTACGGAGGGAACAATGAGCAGTTCTTC. The encoded protein is CSARDYGGNNEQFF.

V gene TRBV5-1 combines with J gene TRBJ2-2; D ambiguous. The germline V gene encodes CDR1 SGHRS and CDR2 YFSETQ. This CDR3 has 14 amino acids. The V end was cut by 0 bases, the J end by 8 bases, with 11 bases between. The CDR3 region is CASSLGLTLGELFF. DNA of the CDR3: TGCGCCAGCAGCTTGGGACTTACCTTGGGGGAGCTGTTTTTT.

This clonotype was seen only a few times. The chain is built from TRBV20-1 and TRBJ1-2; perhaps TRBD1 as D (5 bases). CDR3 size: 14 residues. V was shortened by 1 base and J by 6 bases, with 15 bases between the two germline ends. CDR1 and CDR2 from the germline V gene are DFQATT and SNEGSKA (reference sequence). CDR3 region: CSARGPRENHGYTF. As DNA, the CDR3 is TGCAGTGCTAGAGGGCCCAGGGAGAACCATGGCTACACCTTC.

This chain uses TRBV12-3 or TRBV12-4 with TRBJ1-2; no reliable D call. The length of the CDR3 is 14 residues. Trimming pared 2 bases from V and 2 bases from J, leaving 9 bases between. Written as DNA, the CDR3 is TGTGCCAGCAGTTTAAGGGTAGGGAACTATGGCTACACCTTC. Translation: CASSLRVGNYGYTF.

This clonotype was seen many times. This chain uses TRBV11-2 with TRBJ1-1, with D possibly TRBD1 on 5 matching bases. The V gene's germline CDR1 is SGHAT and CDR2 FQNNGV. V dropped 5 bases and J dropped 1 base, with 14 bases sitting between them. CDR3 size: 15 residues. CDR3: CASSATGGRNTEAFF. The CDR3 DNA follows: TGTGCCAGCAGCGCTACAGGAGGAAGGAACACTGAAGCTTTCTTT.

This clonotype was counted between two and nine times. The V call is TRBV24-1, the J call TRBJ2-1; the D gene is possibly TRBD2 (6 bases). The CDR3 contains 13 residues. Trimming cost V 4 bases and J 7 bases, with 10 bases left between them. From germline, CDR1 is KGHDR and CDR2 SFDVKD. The CDR3 DNA sequence: TGTGCCACCAGTGAGGCGGGACCAAATGAGCAGTTCTTC. This translates into CATSEAGPNEQFF.

This clonotype was picked up a small number of times. The gene calls are TRBV6-2 or TRBV6-3 and TRBJ2-1; 9 bases line up with TRBD2. Germline-derived CDR1 and CDR2 are MNHEY and SVGEGT. Trimming at V came to 2 bases and at J to 8 bases, leaving 7 bases not matched to a gene. CDR3 length: 15 amino acids. The CDR3 is CASSYRRGGGYEQFF. For the CDR3, the DNA is TGTGCCAGCAGTTACAGGCGGGGGGGCGGCTATGAGCAGTTCTTC.

V and J are TRBV11-2 and TRBJ2-2; D possibly uses TRBD1 or TRBD2 (5 bases each). Trimming took 5 bases from V and 0 from J, leaving 13 bases between them. In germline, CDR1 is SGHAT, CDR2 FQNNGV. The CDR3 loop spans 16 amino acids. The CDR3 sequence: CASSPGTIANTGELFF. The CDR3 DNA sequence: TGTGCCAGCAGCCCAGGGACGATAGCGAACACCGGGGAGCTGTTTTTT.

The CDR3 coding sequence is TGTGCCACCAGCAGAGATAGACAGCGGCTCTCCGAGTTCTTC. Protein: CATSRDRQRLSEFF. The rearrangement uses TRBV15 and TRBJ2-1, with D perhaps being TRBD1 or TRBD2 (5 bases each). This CDR3 is 14 amino acids long. The germline V and J ends were trimmed by 0 bases and 14 bases, with 17 bases remaining between them. Germline-derived CDR1 and CDR2 are LNHNV and YYDKDF (reference sequence).

The genes are TRBV5-1 and TRBJ2-3; D is undetermined. Trimming cost V 5 bases and J 0 bases, with 10 bases left between them. The CDR3 has 14 amino acids. Germline V gene lookup returns CDR1 SGHRS and CDR2 YFSETQ. The CDR3 is CASRLYTSTDTQYF. In DNA, the CDR3 is TGCGCCAGCAGACTATACACTAGCACAGATACGCAGTATTTT.

A few counts support this clonotype. This chain links TRBV12-3 or TRBV12-4 with TRBJ1-1; 7 bases align to TRBD1. The CDR3 totals 14 residues. V gave up 5 bases and J gave up 1 base; unmatched junction bases: 4. The CDR3: CASSTQGRNTEAFF. Here the CDR3 DNA reads TGTGCCAGCAGTACACAGGGGAGGAACACTGAAGCTTTCTTT.